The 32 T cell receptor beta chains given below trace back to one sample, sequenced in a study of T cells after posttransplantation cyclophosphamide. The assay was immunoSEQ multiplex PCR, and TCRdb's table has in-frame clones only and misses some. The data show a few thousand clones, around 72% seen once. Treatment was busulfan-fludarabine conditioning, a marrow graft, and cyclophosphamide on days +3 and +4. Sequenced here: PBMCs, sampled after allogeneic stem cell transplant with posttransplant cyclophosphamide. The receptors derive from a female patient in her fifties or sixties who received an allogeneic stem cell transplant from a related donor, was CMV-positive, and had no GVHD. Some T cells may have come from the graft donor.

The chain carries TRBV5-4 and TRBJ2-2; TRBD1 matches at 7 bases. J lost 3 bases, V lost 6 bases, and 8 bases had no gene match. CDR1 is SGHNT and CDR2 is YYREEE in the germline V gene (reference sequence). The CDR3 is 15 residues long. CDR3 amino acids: CASIIDRDDTGELFF. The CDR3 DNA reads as TGTGCCAGCATAATTGACAGGGATGACACCGGGGAGCTGTTTTTT.

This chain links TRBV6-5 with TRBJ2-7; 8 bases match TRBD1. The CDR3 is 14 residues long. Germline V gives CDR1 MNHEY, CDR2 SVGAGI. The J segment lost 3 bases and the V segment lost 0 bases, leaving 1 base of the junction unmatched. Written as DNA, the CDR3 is TGTGCCAGCAGTTACTCTGACAGGGGCTACGAGCAGTACTTC. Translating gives CASSYSDRGYEQYF.

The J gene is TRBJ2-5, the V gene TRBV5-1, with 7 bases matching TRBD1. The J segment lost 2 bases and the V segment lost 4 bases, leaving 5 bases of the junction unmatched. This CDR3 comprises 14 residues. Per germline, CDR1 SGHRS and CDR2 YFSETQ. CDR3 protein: CASSPGTAQETQYF. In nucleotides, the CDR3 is TGCGCCAGCAGCCCAGGGACAGCTCAAGAGACCCAGTACTTC. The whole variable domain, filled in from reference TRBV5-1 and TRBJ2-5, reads KAGVTQTPRYLIKTRGQQVTLSCSPISGHRSVSWYQQTPGQGLQFLFEYFSETQRNKGNFPGRFSGRQFSNSRSEMNVSTLELGDSALYLCASSPGTAQETQYFGPGTRLLVL.

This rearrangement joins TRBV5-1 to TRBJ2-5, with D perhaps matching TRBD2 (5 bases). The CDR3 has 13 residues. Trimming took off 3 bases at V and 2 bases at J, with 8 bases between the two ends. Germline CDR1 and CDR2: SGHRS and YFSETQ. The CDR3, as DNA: TGCGCCAGCAGCTCCGGGGTACAAGAGACCCAGTACTTC. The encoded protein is CASSSGVQETQYF.

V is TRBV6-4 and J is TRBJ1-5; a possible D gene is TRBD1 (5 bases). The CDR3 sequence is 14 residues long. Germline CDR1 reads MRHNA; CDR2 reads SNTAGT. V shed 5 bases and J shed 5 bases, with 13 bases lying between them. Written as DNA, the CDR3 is TGTGCCAGCAGTTACGGCAGGGATTATCAGCCCCAGCATTTT. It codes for CASSYGRDYQPQHF.

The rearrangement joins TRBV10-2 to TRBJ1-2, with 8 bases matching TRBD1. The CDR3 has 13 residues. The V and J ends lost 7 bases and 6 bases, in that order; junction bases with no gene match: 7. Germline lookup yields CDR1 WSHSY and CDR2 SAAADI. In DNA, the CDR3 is TGCGCCAGCACCCTAAGGACAGGGAATGGCTACACCTTC. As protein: CASTLRTGNGYTF.

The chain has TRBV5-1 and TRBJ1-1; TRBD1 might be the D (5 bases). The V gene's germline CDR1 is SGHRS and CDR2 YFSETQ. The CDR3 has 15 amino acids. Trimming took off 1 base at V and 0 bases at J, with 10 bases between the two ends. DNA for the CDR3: TGCGCCAGCAGCTTGACAGGACCTTTGAACACTGAAGCTTTCTTT. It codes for CASSLTGPLNTEAFF.

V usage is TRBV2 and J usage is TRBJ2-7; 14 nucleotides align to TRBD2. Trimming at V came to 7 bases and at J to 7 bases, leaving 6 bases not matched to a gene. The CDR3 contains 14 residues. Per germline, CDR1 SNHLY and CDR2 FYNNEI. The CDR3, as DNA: TGTGCCAGCAACCGACTAGCGGGGGGGGGTGAGCAGTACTTC. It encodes CASNRLAGGGEQYF.

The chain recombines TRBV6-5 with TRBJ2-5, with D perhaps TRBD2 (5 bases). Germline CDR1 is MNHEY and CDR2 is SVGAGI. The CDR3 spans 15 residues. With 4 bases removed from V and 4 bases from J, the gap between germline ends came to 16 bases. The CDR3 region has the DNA TGTGCCAGCAGTTCGCGACCCCGGAGGATAGAGACCCAGTACTTC. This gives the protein CASSSRPRRIETQYF.

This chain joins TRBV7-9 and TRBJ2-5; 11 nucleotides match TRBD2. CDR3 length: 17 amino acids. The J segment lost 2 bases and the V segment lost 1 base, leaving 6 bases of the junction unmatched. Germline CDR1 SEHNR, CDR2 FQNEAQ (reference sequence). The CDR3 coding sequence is TGTGCCAGCAGCTTAGGAGGTCTAGCGGGGGGACAAGAGACCCAGTACTTC. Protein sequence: CASSLGGLAGGQETQYF.

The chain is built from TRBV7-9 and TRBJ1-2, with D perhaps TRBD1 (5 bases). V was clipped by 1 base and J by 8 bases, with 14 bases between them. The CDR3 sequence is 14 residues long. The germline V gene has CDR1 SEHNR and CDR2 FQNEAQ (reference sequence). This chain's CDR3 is CASSLVRQGAGYTF. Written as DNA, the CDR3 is TGTGCCAGCAGCTTAGTACGGCAGGGTGCGGGCTACACCTTC.

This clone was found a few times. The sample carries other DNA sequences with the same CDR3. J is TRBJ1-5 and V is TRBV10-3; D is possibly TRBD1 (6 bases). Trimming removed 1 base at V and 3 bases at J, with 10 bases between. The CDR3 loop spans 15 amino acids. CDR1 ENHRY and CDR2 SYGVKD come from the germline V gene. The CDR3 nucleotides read TGTGCCATCAGTGAGTATAGACAGGACAATCAGCCCCAGCATTTT. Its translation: CAISEYRQDNQPQHF.

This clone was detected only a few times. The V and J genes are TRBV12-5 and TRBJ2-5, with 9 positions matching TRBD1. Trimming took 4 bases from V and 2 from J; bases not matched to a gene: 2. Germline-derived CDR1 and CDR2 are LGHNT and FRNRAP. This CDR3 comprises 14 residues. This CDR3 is CASGSGQGQETQYF. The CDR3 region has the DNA TGTGCTAGTGGTTCAGGACAGGGGCAAGAGACCCAGTACTTC.

CDR3 sequence (DNA): TGTGCCTGGAGTGGAACGGGGGATTCACCCCTCCACTTT. This translates into CAWSGTGDSPLHF. The chain employs TRBV30 and TRBJ1-6, with a possible D match to TRBD1 (5 bases). This CDR3 is 13 amino acids long. V was cut by 1 base and J by 8 bases, with 9 bases left in between. Per germline, CDR1 GTSNPN and CDR2 SVGIG (reference sequence). Using reference TRBV30 and TRBJ1-6 for the parts outside the CDR3, the full variable domain is SQTIHQWPATLVQPVGSPLSLECTVEGTSNPNLYWYRQAAGRGLQLLFYSVGIGQISSEVPQNLSASRPQDRQFILSSKKLLLSDSGFYLCAWSGTGDSPLHFGNGTRLTVT.

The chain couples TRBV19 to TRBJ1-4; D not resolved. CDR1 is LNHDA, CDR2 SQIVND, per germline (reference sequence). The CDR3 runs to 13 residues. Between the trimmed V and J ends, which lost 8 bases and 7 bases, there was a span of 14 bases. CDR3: CASYPGRREKLFF. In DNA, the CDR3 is TGTGCCAGTTATCCGGGTCGGCGTGAAAAACTGTTTTTT.

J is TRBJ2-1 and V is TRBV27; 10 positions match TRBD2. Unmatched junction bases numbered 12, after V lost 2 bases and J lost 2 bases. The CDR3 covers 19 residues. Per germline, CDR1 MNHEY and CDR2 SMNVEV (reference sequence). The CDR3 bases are TGTGCCAGCAGTTTAATACGCCAGCGGGAGGGCTCCGCCTACAATGAGCAGTTCTTC. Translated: CASSLIRQREGSAYNEQFF.

For the CDR3, the DNA is TGCAGTGCTAGACTAAGTGCTGAAGCTTTCTTT. Residues: CSARLSAEAFF. The chain joins TRBV20-1 to TRBJ1-1; D is uncertain. This CDR3 spans 11 amino acids. Per the germline V gene, CDR1 is DFQATT and CDR2 is SNEGSKA (reference sequence). V gave up 2 bases and J gave up 6 bases, with 7 bases separating them.

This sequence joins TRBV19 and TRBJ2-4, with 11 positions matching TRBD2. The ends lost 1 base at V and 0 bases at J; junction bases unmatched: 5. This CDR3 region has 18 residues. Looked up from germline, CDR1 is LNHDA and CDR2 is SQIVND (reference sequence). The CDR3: CASSIGWTSGLAKNIQYF. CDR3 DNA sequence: TGTGCCAGTAGTATAGGGTGGACTAGCGGGTTAGCCAAAAACATTCAGTACTTC. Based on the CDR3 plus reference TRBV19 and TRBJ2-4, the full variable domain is DGGITQSPKYLFRKEGQNVTLSCEQNLNHDAMYWYRQDPGQGLRLIYYSQIVNDFQKGDIAEGYSVSREKKESFPLTVTSAQKNPTAFYLCASSIGWTSGLAKNIQYFGAGTRLSVL.

The CDR3 DNA is TGTGCCAGTCTCGGCGGGGGGAACAATGAGCAGTTCTTC. This encodes CASLGGGNNEQFF. The chain carries TRBV6-6 and TRBJ2-1; 8 positions match TRBD2. This CDR3 is built from 13 residues. CDR1 MNHNY and CDR2 SVGAGI come from the germline V gene (reference sequence). V dropped 9 bases and J dropped 5; count of bases not matched to a gene: 6.

This chain's CDR3 is CASSQFDGTGGADTEAFF. The CDR3 DNA is TGTGCCAGCTCACAGTTCGACGGGACAGGGGGCGCGGACACTGAAGCTTTCTTT. The chain couples TRBV18 to TRBJ1-1, with 12 positions matching TRBD1. The CDR3 has 18 residues. V gave up 4 bases and J gave up 3 bases; unmatched junction bases: 12. Germline CDR1 KGHSH, CDR2 LQKENI.

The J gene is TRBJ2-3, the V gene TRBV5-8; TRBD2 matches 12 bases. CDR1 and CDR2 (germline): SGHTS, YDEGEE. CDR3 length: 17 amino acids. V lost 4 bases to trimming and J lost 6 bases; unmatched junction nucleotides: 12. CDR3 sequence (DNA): TGTGCCAGCAGCCGGCCCCCCGGGACTAGCGGGTCGGATACGCAGTATTTT. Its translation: CASSRPPGTSGSDTQYF.

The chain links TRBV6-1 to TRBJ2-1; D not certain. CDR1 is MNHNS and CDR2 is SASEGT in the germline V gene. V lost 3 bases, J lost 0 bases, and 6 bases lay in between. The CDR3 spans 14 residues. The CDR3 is CASSDYPSYNEQFF. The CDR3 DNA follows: TGTGCCAGCAGTGACTACCCCTCCTACAATGAGCAGTTCTTC.

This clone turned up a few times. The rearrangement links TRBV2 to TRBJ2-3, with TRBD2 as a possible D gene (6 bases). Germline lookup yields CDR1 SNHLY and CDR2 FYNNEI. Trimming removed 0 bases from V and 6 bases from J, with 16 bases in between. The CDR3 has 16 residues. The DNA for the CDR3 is TGTGCCAGCAGTGAAGCCGAAAGCCGGGAGTTGGATACGCAGTATTTT. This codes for CASSEAESRELDTQYF. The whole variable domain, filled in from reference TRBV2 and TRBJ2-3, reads EPEVTQTPSHQVTQMGQEVILRCVPISNHLYFYWYRQILGQKVEFLVSFYNNEISEKSEIFDDQFSVERPDGSNFTLKIRSTKLEDSAMYFCASSEAESRELDTQYFGPGTRLTVL.

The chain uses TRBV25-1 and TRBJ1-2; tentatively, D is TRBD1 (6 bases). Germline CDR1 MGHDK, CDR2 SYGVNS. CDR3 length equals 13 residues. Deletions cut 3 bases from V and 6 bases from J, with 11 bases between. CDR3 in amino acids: CASSERGYHGYTF. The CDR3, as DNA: TGTGCCAGCAGTGAGAGGGGGTACCATGGCTACACCTTC.

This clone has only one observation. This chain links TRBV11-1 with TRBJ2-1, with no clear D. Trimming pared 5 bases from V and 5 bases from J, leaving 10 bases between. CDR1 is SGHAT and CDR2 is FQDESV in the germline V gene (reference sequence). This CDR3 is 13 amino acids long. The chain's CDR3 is CASSPGTNNEQFF. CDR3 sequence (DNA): TGTGCCAGCAGCCCAGGAACCAACAATGAGCAGTTCTTC.

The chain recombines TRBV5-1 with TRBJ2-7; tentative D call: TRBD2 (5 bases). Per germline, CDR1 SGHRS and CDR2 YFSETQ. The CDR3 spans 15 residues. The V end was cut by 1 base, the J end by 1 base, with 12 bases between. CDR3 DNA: TGCGCCAGCAGCTTGTTCGCTAGCACTTCCTACGAGCAGTACTTC. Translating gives CASSLFASTSYEQYF.

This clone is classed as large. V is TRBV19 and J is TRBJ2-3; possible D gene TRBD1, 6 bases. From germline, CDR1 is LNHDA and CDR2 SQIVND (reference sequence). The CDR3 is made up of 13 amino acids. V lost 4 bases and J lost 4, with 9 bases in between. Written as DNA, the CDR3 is TGTGCCAGTAGTACAGGGGCCTCAGATACGCAGTATTTT. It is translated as CASSTGASDTQYF.

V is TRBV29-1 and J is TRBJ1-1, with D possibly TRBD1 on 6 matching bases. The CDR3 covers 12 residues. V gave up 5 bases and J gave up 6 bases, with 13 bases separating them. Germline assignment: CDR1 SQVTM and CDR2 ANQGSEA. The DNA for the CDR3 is TGCAGCGTTAGGAAGGGGGAAGCTGAAGCTTTCTTT. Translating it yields CSVRKGEAEAFF.

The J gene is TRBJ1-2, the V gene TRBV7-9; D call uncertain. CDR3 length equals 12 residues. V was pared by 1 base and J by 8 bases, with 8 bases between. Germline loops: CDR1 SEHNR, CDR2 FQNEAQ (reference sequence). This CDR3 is CASSLVVGGYTF. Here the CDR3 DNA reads TGTGCCAGCAGCTTAGTTGTGGGCGGCTACACCTTC.

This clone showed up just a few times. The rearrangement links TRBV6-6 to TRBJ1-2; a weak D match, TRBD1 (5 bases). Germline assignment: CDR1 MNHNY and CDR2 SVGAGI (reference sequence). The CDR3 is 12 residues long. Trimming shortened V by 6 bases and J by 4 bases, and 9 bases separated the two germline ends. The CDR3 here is CASSLGGYGYTF. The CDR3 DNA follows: TGTGCCAGCAGCCTGGGGGGCTATGGCTACACCTTC.

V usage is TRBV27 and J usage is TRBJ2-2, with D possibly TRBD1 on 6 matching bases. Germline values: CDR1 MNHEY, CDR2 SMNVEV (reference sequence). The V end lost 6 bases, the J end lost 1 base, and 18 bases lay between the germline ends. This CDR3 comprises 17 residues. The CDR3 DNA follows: TGTGCCAGCAGCTTCCCCCCGGGCAGGGGGAACACCGGGGAGCTGTTTTTT. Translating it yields CASSFPPGRGNTGELFF.

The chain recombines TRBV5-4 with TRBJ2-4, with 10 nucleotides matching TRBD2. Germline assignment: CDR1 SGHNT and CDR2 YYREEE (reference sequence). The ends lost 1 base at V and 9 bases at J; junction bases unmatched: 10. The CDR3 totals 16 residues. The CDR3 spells CASSLPSSGSGSIQYF. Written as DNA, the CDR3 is TGTGCCAGCAGCTTGCCCTCTAGCGGGAGTGGTAGCATTCAGTACTTC.